These T cell receptor beta chains were read from a single sample in a study of metastatic and nonmetastatic thyroid tumors. MiXCR was used by TCRdb to re-call the PCR reads. The sample has over 50,000 clones, 25% to 35% seen once; the top ten hold roughly 15%. Sequenced sample: blood. The receptors derive from a female donor with papillary thyroid cancer or a benign thyroid nodule (not recorded which). Some clones in this sample may be carry-over from other donors' samples. Both conserved end residues are part of each CDR3. A D gene is named only where the DNA matches it firmly. Expanded clones get a size class; other rows say once, few or many, or leave the size out.

j_call cdr3_length d_call clone_size v_call cdr3_nt cdr3_aa
TRBJ2-7 13 NA many TRBV20-1 TGCAGTGCTAGAGATTTTGGAGGTTACGAGCAGTACTTC CSARDFGGYEQYF
TRBJ2-7 15 TRBD1 few TRBV6-5 TGTGCCAGCAGTTACTCTGGACAGGGCGGCAACGAGCAGTACTTC CASSYSGQGGNEQYF
TRBJ2-3 13 TRBD2 NA TRBV12-3/TRBV12-4 TGTGCCAGCACCCTCGGGGGGGCGCGCACGCAGTATTTT CASTLGGARTQYF
TRBJ2-7 14 TRBD2 few TRBV19 TGTGCCAGTAGCCTTAGCGGGAGCACCTACGAGCAGTACTTC CASSLSGSTYEQYF
TRBJ1-1 15 TRBD1 few TRBV5-1 TGCGCCAGCGGCCGGGACAGGGGAATGAACACTGAAGCTTTCTTT CASGRDRGMNTEAFF
TRBJ2-2 15 NA few TRBV6-1 TGTGCCAGCAGTTTAGGAGAGGGGCTGACCGGGGAGCTGTTTTTT CASSLGEGLTGELFF
TRBJ2-1 14 NA NA TRBV9 TGTGCCAGCAGCGTTCCGGACAGACTTAATGAGCAGTTCTTC CASSVPDRLNEQFF
TRBJ2-1 16 TRBD2 NA TRBV6-1 TGTGCCAGCAGCCTGTCGGCGGCGGGAGGGTACAATGAGCAGTTCTTC CASSLSAAGGYNEQFF
TRBJ2-5 12 NA NA TRBV29-1 TGCAGCGTTACCCGGGTTGAGGAGACCCAGTACTTC CSVTRVEETQYF
TRBJ2-7 16 TRBD1 NA TRBV7-8 TGTGCCAGCAGCTTAAGTGGACAGGCATTGCCCTACGAGCAGTACTTC CASSLSGQALPYEQYF
TRBJ2-7 15 TRBD2 NA TRBV5-1 TGCGCCAGCAGCCCCACTAGCGGGAGCTCCTACGAGCAGTACTTC CASSPTSGSSYEQYF